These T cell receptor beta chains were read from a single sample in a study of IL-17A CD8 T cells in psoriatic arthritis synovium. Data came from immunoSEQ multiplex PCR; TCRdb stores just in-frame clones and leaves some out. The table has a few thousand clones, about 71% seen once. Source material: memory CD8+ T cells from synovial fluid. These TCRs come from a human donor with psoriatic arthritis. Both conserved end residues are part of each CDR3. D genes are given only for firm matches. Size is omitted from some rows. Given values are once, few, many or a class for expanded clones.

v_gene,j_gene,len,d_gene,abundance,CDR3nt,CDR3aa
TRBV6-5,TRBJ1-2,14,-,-,TGTGCCAGCAGTTATCAGGGGCTTAGTTATGGCTACACCTTC,CASSYQGLSYGYTF
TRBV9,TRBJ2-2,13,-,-,TGTGCCAGCAGCGTAGTTAGCACCGGGGAGCTGTTTTTT,CASSVVSTGELFF
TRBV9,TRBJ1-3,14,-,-,TGTGCCAGCAGCCCCGGCGGGGCTGGAAACACCATATATTTT,CASSPGGAGNTIYF
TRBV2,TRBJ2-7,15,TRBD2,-,TGTGCCAGCATTTCCCTGTGGGGACTAGCGGGAGAGCAGTACTTC,CASISLWGLAGEQYF
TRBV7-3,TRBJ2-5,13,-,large,TGTGCCAGCAGCGCCCCCCCCGGGGAGACCCAGTACTTC,CASSAPPGETQYF
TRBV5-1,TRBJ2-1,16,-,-,TGCGCCAGCAGCTTGGCCGGAGCCTCGGAATACAATGAGCAGTTCTTC,CASSLAGASEYNEQFF
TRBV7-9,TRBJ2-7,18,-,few,TGTGCCAGCAGCTCCCACCGCCGCCTGGGCCCCAACTCCTACGAGCAGTACTTC,CASSSHRRLGPNSYEQYF
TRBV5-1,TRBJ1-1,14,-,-,TGCGCCAGCAGCTTTCCCTCGGGGAACACTGAAGCTTTCTTT,CASSFPSGNTEAFF
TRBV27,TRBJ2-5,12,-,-,TGTGCCAGCATGGGCCTCCAAGAGACCCAGTACTTC,CASMGLQETQYF
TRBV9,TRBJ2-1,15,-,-,TGTGCCAGCAGCGTCGGGGTTGGGCCCATAGTTGAGCAGTTCTTC,CASSVGVGPIVEQFF
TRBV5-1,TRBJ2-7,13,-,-,TGCGCCAGCAGCTCCCCGAGAGGGGACGAGCAGTACTTC,CASSSPRGDEQYF
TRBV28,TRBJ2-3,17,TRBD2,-,TGTGCCAGCAGTTCCCCCGTTCTAGCGGCAAGCACAGATACGCAGTATTTT,CASSSPVLAASTDTQYF
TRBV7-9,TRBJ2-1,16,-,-,TGTGCCAGCAGCTGGGCGGACACAAGCTCCTACAATGAGCAGTTCTTC,CASSWADTSSYNEQFF
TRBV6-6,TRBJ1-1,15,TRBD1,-,TGTGCCAGCAGTTACTCGACAGCAGGAGGGGGCGGAGCTTTCTTT,CASSYSTAGGGGAFF
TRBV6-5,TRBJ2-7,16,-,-,TGTGCCAGCAGTTACTCAAGACGCCTACCGGGGTACGAGCAGTACTTC,CASSYSRRLPGYEQYF